The clone carrying this T cell receptor beta chain was counted at least ten times. Its antigen is still unknown. Amplification yielded TCR beta CDR3 regions, with RNA transcripts as the source. The primer set for the first-round RT-PCR of the TCR CDR3 was HTBI. TCRdb reprocessed the multiplex PCR reads with MiXCR, giving one entry per CDR3 protein. The table lists 550,000 to 650,000 distinct CDR3 sequences, 11% to 15% of them singletons. This sample is part of a study of T cells in Graves' hyperthyroidism and ophthalmopathy. As for the study in general: It was at initial diagnosis, before any treatment, that peripheral blood was collected.

Study-level results: Progression to ophthalmopathy was predicted a median of roughly seven months early.

The PBMCs were sourced from fresh peripheral blood (more than 9 ml). Deletions cut 0 bases from V and 1 base from J, with 8 bases between. Per germline, CDR1 SGHRS and CDR2 YFSETQ. This CDR3 has 14 residues. Sequencing input: blood. The chain uses TRBV5-1 and TRBJ2-7; D is possibly TRBD1 (5 bases). The clonotype comes from a woman aged 25-40 years with Graves' hyperthyroidism that later progressed to Graves' ophthalmopathy. The CDR3: CASSLEGSSYEQYF. In nucleotides, the CDR3 is TGCGCCAGCAGCTTGGAGGGGTCGTCCTACGAGCAGTACTTC.